This TCR beta chain was captured by sequencing in a study of blood T cell repertoires in COVID-19. Trimming took off 2 bases at V and 5 bases at J, with 9 bases between the two ends. CDR3 length equals 13 residues. In the original workflow: Reference gene primer amplification in the assay estimated nucleated cell counts. The table came from immunoSEQ multiplex PCR; TCRdb's copy has only in-frame clones and leaves some out. The V and J calls and clone size come from that table; D and trimming were worked out from the DNA. The sample records 150,000 to 200,000 clones, about nine tenths being singletons.

Material: peripheral blood. The sequence was obtained from a woman in her sixties or seventies with acute or convalescent COVID-19. The chain employs TRBV12-3 or TRBV12-4 and TRBJ1-2; D not resolved. The CDR3 DNA sequence: TGTGCCAGCAGTTTAATCGGGGTGTATGGCTACACCTTC. This codes for CASSLIGVYGYTF.